Below, one T cell receptor beta chain is given with its context. As yet, its antigen is unknown. Positively selected for CCR7, the CD45RO-negative cells used as naive CD8 cells excluded terminally differentiated effector memory CD45RA+ cells. Measured with immunoSEQ multiplex PCR; TCRdb has only the in-frame clones, and not every one. Among about 2 million clones, around 96% were seen once, and the ten largest hold 1.2%. V gave up 4 bases and J gave up 0 bases; unmatched junction bases: 4. The CDR3 loop spans 14 amino acids. Germline assignment: CDR1 SGHNT and CDR2 YYREEE (reference sequence). These data are taken from a study of shared clonotypes between healthy human individuals. Study summary: A few men and a couple of women, aged 18 to 49, were donors.

Study-wide findings and caveats: Rarefaction curves obtained for sorted subsets showed sequencing incomplete despite large depth.

Sequenced input: naive CD8+ T cells sorted from blood. The rearrangement joins TRBV5-4 to TRBJ2-7; 7 positions match TRBD1. This sequence was found in a young man in good health. The CDR3 protein is CASSAGQVSYEQYF. The CDR3, as DNA: TGTGCCAGCAGCGCCGGACAGGTCTCCTACGAGCAGTACTTC.